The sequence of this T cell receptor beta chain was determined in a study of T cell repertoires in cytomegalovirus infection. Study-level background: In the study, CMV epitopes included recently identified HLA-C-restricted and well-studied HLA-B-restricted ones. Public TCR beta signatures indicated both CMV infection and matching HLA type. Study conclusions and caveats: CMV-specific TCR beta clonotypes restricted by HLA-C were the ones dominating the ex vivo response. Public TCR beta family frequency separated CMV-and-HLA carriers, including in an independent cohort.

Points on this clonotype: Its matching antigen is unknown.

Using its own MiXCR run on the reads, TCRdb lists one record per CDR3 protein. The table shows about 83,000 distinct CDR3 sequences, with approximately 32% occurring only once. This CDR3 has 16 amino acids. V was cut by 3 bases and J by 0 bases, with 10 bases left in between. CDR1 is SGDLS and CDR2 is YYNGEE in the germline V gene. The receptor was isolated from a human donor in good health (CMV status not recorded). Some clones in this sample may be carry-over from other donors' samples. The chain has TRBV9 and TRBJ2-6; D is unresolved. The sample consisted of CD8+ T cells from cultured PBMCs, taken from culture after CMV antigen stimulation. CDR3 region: CASSGPHSSGANVLTF. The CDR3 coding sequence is TGTGCCAGCAGCGGCCCCCACAGCTCTGGGGCCAACGTCCTGACTTTC.